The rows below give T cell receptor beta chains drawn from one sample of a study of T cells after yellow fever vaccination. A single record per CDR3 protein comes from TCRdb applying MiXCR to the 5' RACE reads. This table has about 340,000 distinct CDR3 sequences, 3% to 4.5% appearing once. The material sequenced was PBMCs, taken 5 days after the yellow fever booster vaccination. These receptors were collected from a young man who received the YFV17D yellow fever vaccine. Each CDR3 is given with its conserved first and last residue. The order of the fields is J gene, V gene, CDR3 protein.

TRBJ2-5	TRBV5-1	CASSSTGPETQYF
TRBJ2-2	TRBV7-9	CASGRLANTGELFF
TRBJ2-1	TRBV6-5	CASRGYNEQFF
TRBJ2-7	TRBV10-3	CAISETYEQYF
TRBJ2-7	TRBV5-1	CASSFGDPSYEQYF
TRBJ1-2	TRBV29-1	CSVRDRANYGYTF
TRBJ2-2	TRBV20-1	CSARLAGENTGELFF
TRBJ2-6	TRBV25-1	CATSTSGGPIEANVLTF
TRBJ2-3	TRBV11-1	CASSLDGLASFTDTQYF
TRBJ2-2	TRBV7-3	CASRGRGLATGELFF
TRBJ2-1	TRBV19	CASSLGQGDEQFF
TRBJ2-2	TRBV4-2	CASSPAGYTGELFF
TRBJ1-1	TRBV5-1	CASSLYGVNTEAFF
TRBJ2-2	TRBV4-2	CASSQEAGDTGELFF
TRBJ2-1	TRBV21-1	CASSKATGAFF
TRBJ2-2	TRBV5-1	CASSLRTGTGELFF
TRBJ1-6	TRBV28	CASSSITGTSGDSPLHF
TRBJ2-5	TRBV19	CASSMDQETQYF
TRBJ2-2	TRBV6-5	CASSYRTGELFF
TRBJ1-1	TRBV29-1	CSVLSDRVEAFF
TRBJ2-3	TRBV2	CASSDIGWFADTQYF
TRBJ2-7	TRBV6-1	CASSILRDRVHEQYF
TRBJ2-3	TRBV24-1	CATSGGQSTDTQYF
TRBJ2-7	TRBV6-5	CASSYNYEQYF
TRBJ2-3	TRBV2	CASSISGVPDTQYF
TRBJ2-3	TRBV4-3	CASSQGYGGGTDTQYF
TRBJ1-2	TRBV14	CASSQNGRGPKGYTF
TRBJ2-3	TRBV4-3	CASSQEHRGVRTDTQYF
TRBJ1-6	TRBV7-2	CASSLQGDGSPLHF
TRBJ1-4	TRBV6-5	CASKAQGLVNEKLFF
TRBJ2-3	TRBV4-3	CASSQDRAILTDTQYF
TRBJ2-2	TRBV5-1	CASRVLTSGAGELFF
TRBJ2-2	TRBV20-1	CSAREASTGELFF
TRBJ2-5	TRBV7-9	CASSRGAQETQYF
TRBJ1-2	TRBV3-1	CASSRIRDRARHDYGYTF
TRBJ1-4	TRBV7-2	CASSLGDRRNEKLFF
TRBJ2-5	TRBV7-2	CASSPTQSSGPHF
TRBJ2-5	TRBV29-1	CSVVPTGPTQYF
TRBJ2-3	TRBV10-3	CAISGTGTTDTQYF
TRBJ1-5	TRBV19	CASSYPRDSNQPQHF
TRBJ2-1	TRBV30	CAWSPMRNGLNNEQFF
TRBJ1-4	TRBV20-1	CSARVPGITNEKLFF
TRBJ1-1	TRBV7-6	CASSLAVETEAFF
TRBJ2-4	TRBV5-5	CASSNRQGARNIQYF
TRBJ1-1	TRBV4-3	CASSQDRVERITEAFF
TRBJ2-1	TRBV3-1	CASSQDRTSGGHEQFF
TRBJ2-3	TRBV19	CASTPLAGDTQYF